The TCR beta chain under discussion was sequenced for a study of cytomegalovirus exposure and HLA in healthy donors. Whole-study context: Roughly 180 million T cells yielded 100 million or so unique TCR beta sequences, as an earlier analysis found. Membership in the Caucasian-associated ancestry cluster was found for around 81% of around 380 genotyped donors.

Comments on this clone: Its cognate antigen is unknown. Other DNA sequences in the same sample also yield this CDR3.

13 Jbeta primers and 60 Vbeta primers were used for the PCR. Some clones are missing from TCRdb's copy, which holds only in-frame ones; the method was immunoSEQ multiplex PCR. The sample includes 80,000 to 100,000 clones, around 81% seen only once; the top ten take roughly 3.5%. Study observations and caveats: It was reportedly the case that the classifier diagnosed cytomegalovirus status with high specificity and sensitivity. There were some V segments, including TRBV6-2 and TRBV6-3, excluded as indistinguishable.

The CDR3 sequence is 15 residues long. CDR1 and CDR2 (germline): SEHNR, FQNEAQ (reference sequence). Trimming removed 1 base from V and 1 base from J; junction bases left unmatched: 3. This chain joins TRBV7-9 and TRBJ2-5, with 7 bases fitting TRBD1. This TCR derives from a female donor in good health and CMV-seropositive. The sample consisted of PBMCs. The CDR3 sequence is CASSLGGGLQETQYF. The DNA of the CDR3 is TGTGCCAGCAGCTTAGGAGGGGGCCTCCAAGAGACCCAGTACTTC.